This TCR beta chain was recorded in a study of early T cells in non-severe SARS-CoV-2 infection. Background on the study: From unsorted whole blood, bulk RNA was sequenced, and the chains remained unpaired. Findings and caveats of the study: VDJdb matching, biased toward anti-spike CD8 responses, missed private and CD4 specificities.

CDR1 is LGHDT, CDR2 YNNKEL, per germline (reference sequence). The CDR3 length is 16 residues. V lost 4 bases to trimming and J lost 3 bases, with 15 bases between them. There are a few counts of this clonotype. Its specificity is not known. The TCR library protocol was used to attach unique molecular identifiers. These identifiers were attached to individual cDNA molecules. TCRdb itself ran the 5' RACE reads through MiXCR, one entry per CDR3 protein. The table has 15,000 to 25,000 distinct CDR3 sequences, around 4.4% seen once. The rearrangement uses TRBV3-1 and TRBJ2-2; D is possibly TRBD2 (5 bases). Sequencing used whole blood. This receptor was identified in an adult who was a healthcare worker with PCR-confirmed SARS-CoV-2 infection or an uninfected control (not recorded which). The CDR3 DNA follows: TGTGCCAGCAGCCTGGAGTTGAGGGCTTACACCGGGGAGCTGTTTTTT. Its protein product is CASSLELRAYTGELFF.